The TCR beta chain described here comes from a study of tumor-infiltrating lymphocytes in primary liver carcinoma. About the study: Lesions, classed as T1-T3 N0M0, spanned 4.2 to 10 cm across.

Unsorted whole blood served as the source of blood RNA, and germline DNA was extracted as well. Treatment-naive at the time, the patients had chronic HBV infection. This CDR3 is built from 13 residues. Germline V lookup: CDR1 SGHAT, CDR2 FQNNGV. V dropped 3 bases and J dropped 13 bases, with 16 bases sitting between them. Making TCR beta cDNA involved approximately 480 ng total RNA and a constant-region primer. A slightly modified ARM-PCR protocol with three nested multiplex PCR rounds produced these TCR beta libraries. The study ran its first two PCR rounds for around 10 cycles each, using TRBV1-TRBV30 forward primers and a C-beta reverse primer. TCRdb re-called the multiplex PCR reads with MiXCR, one entry per CDR3 protein. This table has approximately 330,000 distinct CDR3 sequences, around three fifths appearing once.

The chain combines TRBV11-2 with TRBJ2-1; TRBD1 or TRBD2 may be the D gene (6 bases each). This TCR was sampled from a man aged 35-49 years with primary liver carcinoma and hepatitis B virus infection. Sequencing was done on a sample of peripheral blood. The DNA of the CDR3 is TGTGCCAGCAGCTTTACAGGGACTTACGAACAGTTCTTC. Protein product: CASSFTGTYEQFF.